This T cell receptor (beta chain) was identified during a study of blood T cell repertoires in COVID-19. Across the whole study: From T cells, B-cell-depleted T cells, or PBMCs came the material, which was cDNA or gDNA.

CDR3 size: 16 residues. The V and J ends lost 0 bases and 5 bases, in that order; junction bases with no gene match: 4. Germline V gives CDR1 MNHEY, CDR2 SMNVEV (reference sequence). Data came from immunoSEQ multiplex PCR; TCRdb stores just in-frame clones and leaves some out. The table lists about 250,000 clones, about 84% of them singletons. What was sequenced was peripheral blood. The V gene is TRBV27, the J gene TRBJ2-1; 10 bases are a match to TRBD2. The TCR was taken from a woman older than 75 with COVID-19, enrolled during active disease. The chain's CDR3 is CASSLSASGGHNEQFF. The CDR3 coding sequence is TGTGCCAGCAGTTTATCGGCTAGCGGGGGACACAATGAGCAGTTCTTC.